This T cell receptor beta chain was retrieved from a study of T cell changes during pregnancy in multiple sclerosis. V lost 5 bases and J lost 7, with 11 bases in between. Germline V gene sequence: CDR1 SEHNR, CDR2 FQNEAQ (reference sequence). This CDR3 comprises 12 residues. Produced via immunoSEQ multiplex PCR; TCRdb's table is partial and in-frame only. The sample contains 50,000 to 65,000 clones, around 93% of which appear only once. The receptor was isolated from a female donor with multiple sclerosis, enrolled in a pregnancy study. Sequencing used CD8+ T cells from peripheral blood mononuclear cells, obtained in the second trimester of pregnancy. The genes are TRBV7-9 and TRBJ1-1, with no clear D. This CDR3 is CASSPRVFEAFF. CDR3 coding DNA: TGTGCCAGCAGCCCACGGGTATTTGAAGCTTTCTTT.